This T cell receptor (beta chain) is drawn from a study of T cells in Graves' hyperthyroidism and ophthalmopathy. Study-wide background: Peripheral blood was drawn at first diagnosis, prior to all treatment.

Germline loops: CDR1 SGHRS, CDR2 YFSETQ. The CDR3 contains 13 residues. Trimming shortened V by 4 bases and J by 2 bases, and 10 bases separated the two germline ends. Amplification yielded TCR beta CDR3 regions, with RNA transcripts as the source. An initial round of RT-PCR targeting the TCR CDR3 relied on the HTBI primer set. Via MiXCR, TCRdb re-called the multiplex PCR reads, giving one row per CDR3 protein. The sample includes roughly 240,000 distinct CDR3 sequences, about 25% of them seen just once. The V and J genes are TRBV5-1 and TRBJ2-7; the D gene is possibly TRBD2 (5 bases). The TCR sequence derives from a woman in her thirties or forties with Graves' ophthalmopathy. Sequencing used blood. CDR3 in amino acids: CASSPFSAYEQYF. CDR3 nucleotide sequence: TGCGCCAGCAGCCCCTTTAGCGCCTACGAGCAGTACTTC.